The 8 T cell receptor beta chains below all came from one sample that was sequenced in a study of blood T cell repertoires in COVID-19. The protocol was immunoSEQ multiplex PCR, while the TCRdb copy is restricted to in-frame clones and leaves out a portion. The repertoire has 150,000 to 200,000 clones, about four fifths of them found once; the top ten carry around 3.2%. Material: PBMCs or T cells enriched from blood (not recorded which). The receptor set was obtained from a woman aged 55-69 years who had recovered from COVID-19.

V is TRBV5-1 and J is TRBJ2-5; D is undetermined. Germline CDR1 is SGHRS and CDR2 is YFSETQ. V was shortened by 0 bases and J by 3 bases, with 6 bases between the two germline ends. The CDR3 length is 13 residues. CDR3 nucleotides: TGCGCCAGCAGCTTGGGAGGAGAAGAGACCCAGTACTTC. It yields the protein CASSLGGEETQYF.

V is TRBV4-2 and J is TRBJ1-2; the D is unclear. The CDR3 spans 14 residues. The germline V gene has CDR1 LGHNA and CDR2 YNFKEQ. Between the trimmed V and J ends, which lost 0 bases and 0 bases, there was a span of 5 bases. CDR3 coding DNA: TGTGCCAGCAGCCAAGAGCTAGCTAACTATGGCTACACCTTC. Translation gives CASSQELANYGYTF.

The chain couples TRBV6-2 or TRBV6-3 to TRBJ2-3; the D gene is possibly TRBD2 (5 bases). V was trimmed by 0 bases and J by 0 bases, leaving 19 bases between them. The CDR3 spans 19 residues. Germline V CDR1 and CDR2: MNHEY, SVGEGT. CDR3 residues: CASSYSVRGENPSTDTQYF. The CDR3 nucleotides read TGTGCCAGCAGTTACTCTGTTCGGGGTGAAAATCCTAGCACAGATACGCAGTATTTT.

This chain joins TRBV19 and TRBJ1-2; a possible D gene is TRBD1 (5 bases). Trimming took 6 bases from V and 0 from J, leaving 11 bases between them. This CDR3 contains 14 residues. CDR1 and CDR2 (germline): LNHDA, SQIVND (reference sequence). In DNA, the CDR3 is TGTGCCAGTAGCCCGGACATCCCTAACTATGGCTACACCTTC. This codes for CASSPDIPNYGYTF.

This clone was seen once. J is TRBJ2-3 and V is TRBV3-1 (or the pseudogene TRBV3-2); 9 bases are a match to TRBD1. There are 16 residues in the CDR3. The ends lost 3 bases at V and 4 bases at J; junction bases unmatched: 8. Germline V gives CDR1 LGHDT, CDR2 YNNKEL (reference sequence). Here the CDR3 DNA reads TGTGCCAGCAGCCACAGGACAGGGGTAGGCTCAGATACGCAGTATTTT. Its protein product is CASSHRTGVGSDTQYF.

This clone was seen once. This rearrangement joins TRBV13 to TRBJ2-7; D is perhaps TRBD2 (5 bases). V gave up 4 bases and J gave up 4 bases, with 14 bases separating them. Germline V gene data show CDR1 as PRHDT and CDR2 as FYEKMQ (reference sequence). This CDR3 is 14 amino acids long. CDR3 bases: TGTGCCAGCAGCTCCCGACTGACGGGATACGAGCAGTACTTC. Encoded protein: CASSSRLTGYEQYF.

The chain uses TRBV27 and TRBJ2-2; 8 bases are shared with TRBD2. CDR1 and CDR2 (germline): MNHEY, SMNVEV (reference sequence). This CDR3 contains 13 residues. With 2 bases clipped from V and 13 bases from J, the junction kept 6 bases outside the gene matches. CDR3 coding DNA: TGTGCCAGCAGTTTAAGGACTAGCTATGGGCTGTTTTTT. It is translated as CASSLRTSYGLFF.

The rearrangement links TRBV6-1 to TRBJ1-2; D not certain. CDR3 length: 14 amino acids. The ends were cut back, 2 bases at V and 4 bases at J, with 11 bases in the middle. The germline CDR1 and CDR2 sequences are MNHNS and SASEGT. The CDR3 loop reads CASSESYSTYGYTF. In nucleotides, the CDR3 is TGTGCCAGCAGTGAATCATACTCTACCTATGGCTACACCTTC.